This entry lists 10 T cell receptor beta chains sequenced from one sample in a study of blood T cell repertoires in COVID-19. Libraries were prepared by immunoSEQ multiplex PCR; TCRdb keeps only in-frame clonotypes and omits some of them. Among 30,000 to 35,000 clones listed, roughly 74% were seen once. Sequencing was carried out using peripheral blood. Source of these receptors: a man older than 75 with active or convalescent COVID-19.

J is TRBJ1-1 and V is TRBV5-1; 7 nucleotides match TRBD1. The CDR3 covers 15 residues. Germline V gives CDR1 SGHRS, CDR2 YFSETQ. With V trimmed by 2 bases and J by 1 base, 5 bases remained unmatched. CDR3 residues: CASSLTGEPNTEAFF. The CDR3 nucleotides are TGCGCCAGCAGCTTAACAGGGGAGCCGAACACTGAAGCTTTCTTT.

The genes are TRBV11-2 and TRBJ2-1; 8 bases fit TRBD2. Looked up from germline, CDR1 is SGHAT and CDR2 is FQNNGV. Unmatched junction bases numbered 6, after V lost 5 bases and J lost 6 bases. CDR3 size: 14 residues. The CDR3 nucleotides read TGTGCCAGCAGCCGGACTAGCCAGAGCAATGAGCAGTTCTTC. It codes for CASSRTSQSNEQFF.

The chain combines TRBV10-3 with TRBJ2-3; D is ambiguous. The germline gives CDR1 ENHRY, CDR2 SYGVKD. This CDR3 comprises 13 residues. Trimming took off 4 bases at V and 0 bases at J, with 5 bases between the two ends. The CDR3 nucleotides read TGTGCCATCAGTGTGGGCAGCACAGATACGCAGTATTTT. Amino acid sequence: CAISVGSTDTQYF.

In this sample, this clone turned up a few times. The rearrangement uses TRBV19 and TRBJ2-5; a weak D match, TRBD2 (5 bases). The V end lost 10 bases, the J end lost 2 bases, and 14 bases lay between the germline ends. Germline CDR1 LNHDA, CDR2 SQIVND (reference sequence). The CDR3 totals 13 residues. DNA for the CDR3: TGTGCCACTAAGGGATGGGAGCAAGAGACCCAGTACTTC. Translation gives CATKGWEQETQYF.

The gene calls are TRBV2 and TRBJ1-2, with TRBD1 matching 8 bases. This CDR3 has 14 residues. Germline-derived CDR1 and CDR2 are SNHLY and FYNNEI. V was clipped by 5 bases and J by 3 bases; unmatched bases: 5. The CDR3 nucleotides read TGTGCCAGCAGTTACAGGGGGTCGGACTATGGCTACACCTTC. Its protein is CASSYRGSDYGYTF.

The rearrangement uses TRBV4-1 and TRBJ1-6; D gene unclear. Germline loops: CDR1 MGHRA, CDR2 YSYEKL. CDR3 length equals 18 residues. Trimming removed 0 bases from V and 7 bases from J, with 19 bases in between. CDR3 sequence reads: CASSQDGRELLGNSPLHF. In nucleotides, the CDR3 is TGCGCCAGCAGCCAAGATGGGAGGGAGCTACTCGGAAATTCACCCCTCCACTTT.

About this clone itself: The sample has other DNA sequences that encode this CDR3 too. The J gene is TRBJ2-7, the V gene TRBV24-1; 10 bases map to TRBD1. This CDR3 contains 13 residues. Germline values: CDR1 KGHDR, CDR2 SFDVKD. The trim removed 6 bases at V and 4 bases at J, leaving 2 bases unmatched. The CDR3 bases are TGTGCCACCAGTCCGGGACAGGGGTACGAGCAGTACTTC. Protein product: CATSPGQGYEQYF.

The chain is built from TRBV28 and TRBJ1-6; perhaps TRBD1 as D (5 bases). The CDR3 extends over 12 amino acids. With 11 bases removed from V and 6 bases from J, the gap between germline ends came to 11 bases. In germline, CDR1 is MDHEN, CDR2 SYDVKM. In DNA form, the CDR3 reads TGTGCCGGGACTAAGAGTAATTCACCCCTCCACTTT. Amino acid sequence: CAGTKSNSPLHF. Based on the CDR3 plus reference TRBV28 and TRBJ1-6, the full variable domain is DVKVTQSSRYLVKRTGEKVFLECVQDMDHENMFWYRQDPGLGLRLIYFSYDVKMKEKGDIPEGYSVSREKKERFSLILESASTNQTSMYLCAGTKSNSPLHFGNGTRLTVT.

V gene TRBV2 combines with J gene TRBJ2-7; a possible D gene is TRBD2 (5 bases). The germline CDR1 and CDR2 sequences are SNHLY and FYNNEI. CDR3 length: 13 amino acids. The ends were cut back, 6 bases at V and 3 bases at J, with 12 bases in the middle. In nucleotides, the CDR3 is TGTGCCAGCAGGGAGGACTGGAACTACGAGCAGTACTTC. Protein sequence: CASREDWNYEQYF.

This clone has only a few counts. V gene TRBV27 combines with J gene TRBJ2-7, with 9 bases fitting TRBD2. V dropped 6 bases and J dropped 3; count of bases not matched to a gene: 9. Germline V gene lookup returns CDR1 MNHEY and CDR2 SMNVEV (reference sequence). This CDR3 has 15 residues. CDR3: CASSKTGTSFYEQYF. The DNA for the CDR3 is TGTGCCAGCAGCAAGACCGGGACTAGCTTCTACGAGCAGTACTTC.